This T cell receptor (beta chain) was recovered during a study of blood T cell repertoires in COVID-19. As for the study in general: Acute-phase and convalescent COVID-19 samples originated in the United States, Italy and Spain. PBMCs, B-cell-depleted T cells, or T cells provided the cDNA or gDNA that made up the material.

Per the original methods: Estimation of nucleated cell counts was performed using reference gene primer amplification. TCRdb's table, derived via immunoSEQ multiplex PCR, lists solely in-frame clones and lacks some. The V and J calls and clone size come from that table; D and trimming were worked out from the DNA. This table holds around 200,000 clones, 70% to 90% found once. The sample taken for sequencing was peripheral blood. This TCR came from a man aged 35-49 years with active or convalescent COVID-19.

CDR3 sequence: CASSSGTGVYNEQFF. The CDR3 DNA reads as TGTGCCAGCAGCTCCGGGACAGGGGTTTACAATGAGCAGTTCTTC. The chain uses TRBV14 and TRBJ2-1, with 10 nucleotides matching TRBD1. With 5 bases clipped from V and 4 bases from J, the junction kept 5 bases outside the gene matches. This CDR3 spans 15 amino acids. The germline V gene has CDR1 SGHDN and CDR2 FVKESK. Using reference TRBV14 and TRBJ2-1 for the parts outside the CDR3, the full variable domain is EAGVTQFPSHSVIEKGQTVTLRCDPISGHDNLYWYRRVMGKEIKFLLHFVKESKQDESGMPNNRFLAERTGGTYSTLKVQPAELEDSGVYFCASSSGTGVYNEQFFGPGTRLTVL.